This record looks at one T cell receptor beta chain sequence and its context. Clones were read by immunoSEQ multiplex PCR, and TCRdb kept only the in-frame ones, dropping some. The sample has 150,000 to 200,000 clones; around nine tenths are singletons. This sample was included in a study of blood T cell repertoires in COVID-19. Looking at the study overall: In each case, the material was cDNA or gDNA derived from T cells, B-cell-depleted T cells, or PBMCs.

This CDR3 contains 14 residues. From germline, CDR1 is GTSNPN and CDR2 SVGIG (reference sequence). V was cut by 0 bases and J by 5 bases, with 11 bases left in between. The sequenced sample was peripheral blood. V usage is TRBV30 and J usage is TRBJ2-1; D gene ambiguous. This receptor was obtained from a woman in her 70s with COVID-19, enrolled during active disease. The CDR3 loop is CAWSVRQRNNEQFF. CDR3 coding DNA: TGTGCCTGGAGTGTGAGGCAGCGAAACAATGAGCAGTTCTTC.